These 22 T cell receptor beta chains were all obtained from the same sample, sequenced in a study of human T cells and chemical hapten exposure. Regarding time point: pre-sensitization, week 0. The treatment denotes: therapeutic diphenylcyclopropenone sensitization with weekly scalp DPC. The total RNA was obtained from whole blood that was not fractionated. TCRdb re-analysed the RACE reads in MiXCR, keeping a single row per CDR3 protein. The data show approximately 50,000 distinct CDR3 sequences, approximately 9.7% seen once. The starting material was whole blood, obtained in connection with sensitization to the hapten diphenylcyclopropenone (DPC). These receptors were obtained from a woman under 40 with alopecia areata. Some clones in this sample may be carry-over from other donors' samples.

This chain uses TRBV5-6 with TRBJ2-1; no reliable D call. Trimming pared 1 base from V and 8 bases from J, leaving 10 bases between. The CDR3 loop spans 13 amino acids. Germline values: CDR1 SGHDT, CDR2 YYEEEE. The DNA of the CDR3 is TGTGCCAGCAGCTTGTTGCGGACGGATGAGCAGTTCTTC. It yields the protein CASSLLRTDEQFF.

This clonotype was found many times. The chain uses TRBV28 and TRBJ2-7, with 8 bases aligning to TRBD2. The trim removed 6 bases at V and 3 bases at J, leaving 10 bases unmatched. CDR1 is MDHEN, CDR2 SYDVKM, per germline. This CDR3 contains 15 residues. CDR3 nucleotide sequence: TGTGCCAGCAGCCCGGGGGGGAGTAACCACTACGAGCAGTACTTC. This gives the protein CASSPGGSNHYEQYF. Complete variable domain (other parts from reference TRBV28 and TRBJ2-7): DVKVTQSSRYLVKRTGEKVFLECVQDMDHENMFWYRQDPGLGLRLIYFSYDVKMKEKGDIPEGYSVSREKKERFSLILESASTNQTSMYLCASSPGGSNHYEQYFGPGTRLTVT.

This sequence joins TRBV2 and TRBJ2-2; the D is unclear. This CDR3 is built from 14 residues. Germline CDR1 SNHLY, CDR2 FYNNEI. V lost 5 bases, J lost 5 bases, and 12 bases lay in between. As DNA, the CDR3 is TGTGCCAGCAGTCCCAGGACCGGGACCGGGGAGCTGTTTTTT. Its protein is CASSPRTGTGELFF.

This clonotype was found a few times. The chain recombines TRBV5-6 with TRBJ1-3; tentative D call: TRBD1 (6 bases). The germline gives CDR1 SGHDT, CDR2 YYEEEE. The CDR3 is 16 amino acids. V gave up 5 bases and J gave up 0 bases, with 15 bases separating them. The CDR3 nucleotides read TGTGCCAGCAGTCCTACAGGGATGAGCTCTGGAAACACCATATATTTT. This gives the protein CASSPTGMSSGNTIYF.

This clonotype was picked up a small number of times. J is TRBJ2-5 and V is TRBV18, with D tentatively TRBD2 (6 bases). The CDR3 is 13 residues long. Trimming removed 5 bases from V and 2 bases from J, with 9 bases in between. Germline V lookup: CDR1 KGHSH, CDR2 LQKENI. CDR3 sequence (DNA): TGTGCCAGCTCAGCGGGACGTCAAGAGACCCAGTACTTC. Its protein product is CASSAGRQETQYF.

Of note for this clonotype: Sequence at one end of the junction differs from germline and may be a read error. The genes are TRBV12-3 or TRBV12-4 and TRBJ2-3; D is uncertain. The CDR3 totals 14 residues. In DNA, the CDR3 is TGTGCCAGCAGTTTAGCCGGTAGCAGAGATACGCAGTATTTT. As protein: CASSLAGSRDTQYF.

The table lists this clonotype with many counts. The genes are TRBV28 and TRBJ2-7; D could derive from TRBD1 or TRBD2 (7 bases each). V shed 3 bases and J shed 3 bases, with 9 bases lying between them. The CDR3 spans 13 residues. Germline assignment: CDR1 MDHEN and CDR2 SYDVKM. The chain's CDR3 is CASSFRGGYEQYF. The DNA of the CDR3 is TGTGCCAGCAGTTTCAGGGGGGGCTACGAGCAGTACTTC.

Only a few counts were recorded for this clonotype. The gene calls are TRBV6-6 and TRBJ1-5; tentative D call: TRBD1 (6 bases). V lost 2 bases to trimming and J lost 3 bases, with 11 bases between them. This CDR3 is built from 15 residues. Germline CDR1 is MNHNY and CDR2 is SVGAGI (reference sequence). The CDR3 DNA sequence: TGTGCCAGCAGTTACGAGGGGGGTTACAATCAGCCCCAGCATTTT. Its translation: CASSYEGGYNQPQHF.

This clonotype has ten or more counts. V is TRBV20-1 and J is TRBJ2-4, with 8 bases aligning to TRBD1. The ends lost 2 bases at V and 5 bases at J; junction bases unmatched: 8. The CDR3 is 15 residues long. Per the germline V gene, CDR1 is DFQATT and CDR2 is SNEGSKA (reference sequence). In DNA, the CDR3 is TGCAGTGCTAGACCCGGGACAGGCCCCCAAAACATTCAGTACTTC. This translates into CSARPGTGPQNIQYF.

The genes are TRBV6-2 or TRBV6-3 and TRBJ2-1, with D maybe TRBD2 (5 bases). This CDR3 region has 13 residues. CDR1 MNHEY and CDR2 SVGEGT come from the germline V gene. Trimming took off 6 bases at V and 7 bases at J, with 13 bases between the two ends. The CDR3 protein is CASSRTRENEQFF. For the CDR3, the DNA is TGTGCCAGCAGCCGGACCCGGGAAAATGAGCAGTTCTTC.

This clonotype was counted at least ten times. V usage is TRBV28 and J usage is TRBJ1-5; 7 bases fit TRBD1. The CDR3 contains 14 residues. Germline V gene data show CDR1 as MDHEN and CDR2 as SYDVKM. V shed 6 bases and J 4 bases; nucleotides not matched to a gene: 6. The CDR3, as DNA: TGTGCCAGCAGCCCCCCAGGGGGAAATCAGCCCCAGCATTTT. It encodes CASSPPGGNQPQHF.

This clonotype was seen ten or more times. This sequence joins TRBV21-1 and TRBJ2-7; TRBD1 is the table's D call and was not checked against the DNA. TRBV21-1 is marked as a pseudogene. The CDR3 length is 13 residues. The chain's CDR3 is CASSARQTNEQYF. In nucleotides, the CDR3 is TGTGCCAGCAGCGCCCGACAGACGAACGAGCAGTACTTC.

This clonotype was recorded at least ten times. This chain connects TRBV28 to TRBJ2-7, with D unresolved. Germline loops: CDR1 MDHEN, CDR2 SYDVKM. The CDR3 covers 11 residues. Trimming shortened V by 7 bases and J by 6 bases, and 10 bases separated the two germline ends. The CDR3 here is CASTTRSEQYF. CDR3 bases: TGTGCCAGCACCACCCGGAGCGAGCAGTACTTC.

The table lists this clonotype with a few counts. CDR3 residues: CASSYGRVRTDTQYF. The CDR3, as DNA: TGTGCCAGCAGCTACGGCAGGGTTCGTACAGATACGCAGTATTTT. This sequence joins TRBV11-3 and TRBJ2-3, with D possibly TRBD1 on 5 matching bases. Looked up from germline, CDR1 is SGHNT and CDR2 is YENEEA. Trimming left V 4 bases short and J 3 bases short, with 14 bases between. The CDR3 extends over 15 amino acids.

A few counts support this clonotype. The rearrangement joins TRBV12-3 or TRBV12-4 to TRBJ1-5, with 8 positions matching TRBD1. This CDR3 spans 16 amino acids. After removal of 7 bases from V and 6 bases from J, the junction contained 14 bases not matched to a gene. The CDR3 protein is CASTLLVAGGSQPQHF. As DNA, the CDR3 is TGTGCCAGCACCCTGCTAGTGGCAGGGGGCAGTCAGCCCCAGCATTTT.

The chain carries TRBV7-2 and TRBJ2-5, with 8 bases aligning to TRBD1. Losses at the gene ends were 2 bases for V and 9 bases for J; bases not matched to a gene: 11. CDR1 and CDR2 from the germline V gene are SGHTA and FQGNSA. The CDR3 loop spans 15 amino acids. CDR3 sequence reads: CASSLRAGGRGAQYF. The CDR3 bases are TGTGCCAGCAGCTTACGGGCAGGGGGCCGCGGGGCCCAGTACTTC.

The J gene is TRBJ1-1, the V gene TRBV3-1; tentative D call: TRBD1 (5 bases). Germline CDR1 LGHDT, CDR2 YNNKEL (reference sequence). V lost 2 bases to trimming and J lost 4 bases, with 17 bases between them. CDR3 length equals 16 residues. The CDR3 coding sequence is TGTGCCAGCAGCCAAATCGGGGGTCCTACTGTCACTGAAGCTTTCTTT. Translation: CASSQIGGPTVTEAFF.

This clonotype appeared many times. The rearrangement uses TRBV5-1 and TRBJ2-3; D is perhaps TRBD1 (6 bases). V dropped 0 bases and J dropped 4 bases, with 12 bases sitting between them. CDR1 is SGHRS, CDR2 YFSETQ, per germline. The CDR3 has 15 residues. DNA of the CDR3: TGCGCCAGCAGCTTGGACAGGGTTCTTTCAGATACGCAGTATTTT. Translated, it gives CASSLDRVLSDTQYF. Drawing the rest from reference TRBV5-1 and TRBJ2-3, the complete variable domain is KAGVTQTPRYLIKTRGQQVTLSCSPISGHRSVSWYQQTPGQGLQFLFEYFSETQRNKGNFPGRFSGRQFSNSRSEMNVSTLELGDSALYLCASSLDRVLSDTQYFGPGTRLTVL.

This clonotype was counted only a few times. J is TRBJ2-3 and V is TRBV5-1; the D is unclear. Germline V gene sequence: CDR1 SGHRS, CDR2 YFSETQ. CDR3 size: 14 residues. V was cut by 0 bases and J by 5 bases, with 10 bases left in between. The CDR3 sequence: CASSLDLGLDTQYF. The CDR3 DNA sequence: TGCGCCAGCAGCTTGGATCTCGGTTTAGATACGCAGTATTTT.

This clonotype has at least ten counts. The V gene is TRBV12-3 or TRBV12-4, the J gene TRBJ1-1; TRBD1 is a possible D gene (5 bases). Between the trimmed V and J ends, which lost 3 bases and 3 bases, there was a span of 14 bases. This CDR3 is built from 15 residues. The CDR3 DNA follows: TGTGCCAGCAGTTTTTCGTCTATGGGGGACACTGAAGCTTTCTTT. Residues: CASSFSSMGDTEAFF.

Concerning this clonotype itself: A much larger clone is a single base away; this may be a read error. The chain uses TRBV20-1 and TRBJ1-1, with no clear D. V was clipped by 3 bases and J by 6 bases, with 17 bases between them. The germline V gene has CDR1 DFQATT and CDR2 SNEGSKA (reference sequence). The CDR3 spans 14 residues. CDR3 amino acids: CSARSGERYAEAFF. The CDR3 nucleotides read TGCAGTGCTAGGAGCGGGGAGAGGTACGCTGAAGCTTTCTTT.

The chain links TRBV19 to TRBJ1-1, with TRBD1 matching over 7 bases. The V segment lost 3 bases and the J segment 4 bases; nucleotides outside the gene matches: 8. Germline CDR1 and CDR2: LNHDA and SQIVND (reference sequence). The CDR3 loop spans 15 amino acids. This chain's CDR3 is CASSMDRTAATEAFF. CDR3 sequence (DNA): TGTGCCAGTAGTATGGACAGGACGGCGGCCACTGAAGCTTTCTTT.